The 30 T cell receptor beta chains below all came from one sample that was sequenced in a study of beta chain features in type 1 diabetes. Expressed TCRB transcripts got sequenced, as all isolated RNA was reverse transcribed. Data came from immunoSEQ multiplex PCR; TCRdb stores just in-frame clones and leaves some out. The sample lists 680,000 or so clones, 15% occurring once. The sequenced sample was naive CD4+ T cells from blood. The receptors originated from a man aged 18 to 29 in good health.

This clone was picked up a small number of times. The chain carries TRBV18 and TRBJ1-5; D ambiguous. Trimming left V 5 bases short and J 3 bases short, with 11 bases between. This CDR3 has 14 amino acids. Germline V lookup: CDR1 KGHSH, CDR2 LQKENI. CDR3 nucleotides: TGTGCCAGCTCAGCGGACGGCAACAATCAGCCCCAGCATTTT. Protein product: CASSADGNNQPQHF.

The chain has TRBV19 and TRBJ1-1, with D possibly matching TRBD1 (5 bases). The germline V and J ends were trimmed by 6 bases and 1 base, with 18 bases remaining between them. CDR3 length: 16 amino acids. Germline assignment: CDR1 LNHDA and CDR2 SQIVND (reference sequence). The CDR3 is CASSPTGRIWNTEAFF. As DNA, the CDR3 is TGTGCCAGTAGCCCAACAGGAAGGATCTGGAACACTGAAGCTTTCTTT.

This clone was seen only a few times. The chain couples TRBV6-5 to TRBJ1-6, with 7 bases that match TRBD1. With 5 bases clipped from V and 7 bases from J, the junction kept 2 bases outside the gene matches. CDR3 length: 13 residues. The germline CDR1 and CDR2 sequences are MNHEY and SVGAGI. This chain's CDR3 is CASSQQGNSPLHF. The CDR3 region has the DNA TGTGCCAGCAGTCAACAGGGGAATTCACCCCTCCACTTT.

Only a few counts were recorded for this clone. The chain carries TRBV7-9 and TRBJ1-2; 9 positions agree with TRBD1. Trimming took 3 bases from V and 4 from J; bases not matched to a gene: 6. The CDR3 totals 15 residues. Germline V CDR1 and CDR2: SEHNR, FQNEAQ (reference sequence). CDR3: CASSLAGTGPYGYTF. In DNA form, the CDR3 reads TGTGCCAGCAGCTTGGCCGGGACAGGGCCCTATGGCTACACCTTC.

This clone was seen a few times. The rearrangement joins TRBV9 to TRBJ2-5, with no clear D. The end of the DNA is better explained by TRBJ2-7, so the J call may be wrong. CDR1 and CDR2 from the germline V gene are SGDLS and YYNGEE. The CDR3 is 12 residues long. The CDR3 nucleotides are TGTGCCAGCAGCGTCTTTGACTACGAGCAGTACTTC. Amino acid sequence: CASSVFDYEQYF.

The rearrangement joins TRBV4-3 to TRBJ1-2; 7 nucleotides line up with TRBD1. The CDR3 has 15 amino acids. The junction had 7 bases not matched to a gene; V was cut back by 4 bases and J by 2 bases. Germline V gives CDR1 LGHNA, CDR2 YSLEER. CDR3 nucleotides: TGCGCCAGCAGCCGGCCTAAGGGGGCGAACTATGGCTACACCTTC. It is translated as CASSRPKGANYGYTF.

V is TRBV7-3 and J is TRBJ1-6, with TRBD1 matching over 7 bases. The germline V gene has CDR1 SGHTA and CDR2 FQGTGA. The V gene end was trimmed by 5 bases and the J gene end by 10 bases; junction bases not matched to a gene: 8. The CDR3 covers 14 residues. The CDR3 protein is CASSPTGVLSPLHF. DNA of the CDR3: TGTGCCAGCAGCCCAACAGGGGTTTTATCACCCCTCCACTTT.

The table lists this clone with a few counts. V gene TRBV18 combines with J gene TRBJ2-1; a weak D match, TRBD1 (6 bases). The CDR3 is made up of 14 amino acids. CDR1 KGHSH and CDR2 LQKENI come from the germline V gene. V lost 3 bases and J lost 5, with 11 bases in between. The CDR3 reads CASSPGALNNEQFF. The DNA for the CDR3 is TGTGCCAGCTCACCGGGGGCCCTAAACAATGAGCAGTTCTTC.

The gene calls are TRBV7-3 and TRBJ1-6, with 7 bases matching TRBD1. The CDR3 is 14 amino acids. Germline CDR1 and CDR2: SGHTA and FQGTGA. After removal of 5 bases from V and 9 bases from J, the junction contained 7 bases not matched to a gene. CDR3 in amino acids: CASSPTGSGSPLHF. CDR3 in DNA: TGTGCCAGCAGCCCGACAGGGTCGGGTTCACCCCTCCACTTT.

This chain links TRBV4-2 with TRBJ2-1; 11 bases are shared with TRBD2. The germline CDR1 and CDR2 sequences are LGHNA and YNFKEQ. The CDR3 loop spans 15 amino acids. J gave up 4 bases and V 5 bases, and 4 bases lay outside the gene matches. In DNA, the CDR3 is TGTGCCAGCAGCAAGGGACTAGCGGATTACAATGAGCAGTTCTTC. This encodes CASSKGLADYNEQFF.

The chain has TRBV7-3 and TRBJ1-1; D is perhaps TRBD1 (5 bases). This CDR3 contains 11 residues. Looked up from germline, CDR1 is SGHTA and CDR2 is FQGTGA. Trimming pared 5 bases from V and 7 bases from J, leaving 8 bases between. CDR3 amino acids: CASSGGIEAFF. CDR3 bases: TGTGCCAGCAGCGGGGGGATTGAAGCTTTCTTT.

The chain recombines TRBV6-6 with TRBJ2-1, with 8 bases fitting TRBD1. There are 13 residues in the CDR3. Germline CDR1 and CDR2: MNHNY and SVGAGI (reference sequence). V trimming: 2 bases; J trimming: 10 bases; junction bases outside the gene matches: 4. CDR3 region: CASSYEGTGEQFF. As DNA, the CDR3 is TGTGCCAGCAGTTACGAAGGGACAGGAGAGCAGTTCTTC.

This clone was counted a few times. This chain links TRBV6-6 with TRBJ2-1, with TRBD1 as a possible D gene (7 bases). Trimming removed 2 bases at V and 8 bases at J, with 19 bases between. Germline V gene sequence: CDR1 MNHNY, CDR2 SVGAGI (reference sequence). There are 16 residues in the CDR3. The CDR3 region is CASSYTTGSEGDEQFF. CDR3 bases: TGTGCCAGCAGTTACACGACAGGGTCGGAGGGCGATGAGCAGTTCTTC.

The chain is built from TRBV7-9 and TRBJ2-7; a possible D gene is TRBD1 (5 bases). V was trimmed by 5 bases and J by 5 bases, leaving 16 bases between them. This CDR3 has 14 amino acids. The germline gives CDR1 SEHNR, CDR2 FQNEAQ (reference sequence). CDR3: CASSTDQGRDEQYF. The CDR3 region has the DNA TGTGCCAGCAGCACCGACCAGGGAAGGGACGAGCAGTACTTC. Together with reference TRBV7-9 and TRBJ2-7, the CDR3 gives the full variable domain: DTGVSQNPRHKITKRGQNVTFRCDPISEHNRLYWYRQTLGQGPEFLTYFQNEAQLEKSRLLSDRFSAERPKGSFSTLEIQRTEQGDSAMYLCASSTDQGRDEQYFGPGTRLTVT.

The chain combines TRBV7-9 with TRBJ1-3; 9 nucleotides agree with TRBD1. The V gene end was trimmed by 6 bases and the J gene end by 6 bases; junction bases not matched to a gene: 9. The germline CDR1 and CDR2 sequences are SEHNR and FQNEAQ (reference sequence). The CDR3 covers 15 residues. The chain's CDR3 is CASRRLRDRENTIYF. DNA of the CDR3: TGTGCCAGCAGACGACTGAGGGACAGGGAAAACACCATATATTTT.

In this sample, this clone turned up a few times. This chain joins TRBV7-2 and TRBJ2-6, with 8 bases lining up with TRBD1. Germline CDR1 and CDR2: SGHTA and FQGNSA. The CDR3 is 19 amino acids. Germline trimming cut 5 bases from V and 0 bases from J; bases unmatched to any gene: 12. The CDR3 protein is CASSIWATGVFSGANVLTF. The DNA for the CDR3 is TGTGCCAGCAGCATCTGGGCGACAGGGGTTTTCTCTGGGGCCAACGTCCTGACTTTC.

The chain is built from TRBV2 and TRBJ1-4; D gene unclear. This CDR3 region has 14 residues. V was cut by 7 bases and J by 3 bases, with 12 bases left in between. Germline V gives CDR1 SNHLY, CDR2 FYNNEI. The CDR3 sequence: CASKPSGSNEKLFF. As DNA, the CDR3 is TGTGCCAGCAAACCGTCGGGATCTAATGAAAAACTGTTTTTT.

The V call is TRBV4-3, the J call TRBJ1-5; 9 bases align to TRBD1. This CDR3 contains 16 residues. Germline lookup yields CDR1 LGHNA and CDR2 YSLEER. J was trimmed by 4 bases and V by 4 bases; bases with no gene match: 8. CDR3 sequence reads: CASSPYTGGWNQPQHF. DNA for the CDR3: TGCGCCAGCAGCCCCTACACAGGGGGCTGGAATCAGCCCCAGCATTTT.

This chain links TRBV6-1 with TRBJ2-1, with D tentatively TRBD2 (5 bases). Looked up from germline, CDR1 is MNHNS and CDR2 is SASEGT. The CDR3 loop spans 14 amino acids. Between the trimmed V and J ends, which lost 8 bases and 6 bases, there was a span of 17 bases. The CDR3 spells CASAAGASINEQFF. The CDR3 region has the DNA TGTGCCAGCGCGGCGGGTGCCTCCATCAATGAGCAGTTCTTC.

The V call is TRBV30, the J call TRBJ1-2; D is possibly TRBD1 (6 bases). Germline CDR1 reads GTSNPN; CDR2 reads SVGIG (reference sequence). The CDR3 covers 15 residues. Trimming stripped 2 bases from V and 3 bases from J, with 16 bases between. The CDR3 DNA is TGTGCCTGGAGTAGACCCGACAGGCCTTACTATGGCTACACCTTC. Protein: CAWSRPDRPYYGYTF.

This clone was counted between two and nine times. The chain recombines TRBV30 with TRBJ1-1; tentatively, D is TRBD1 (5 bases). Germline V gives CDR1 GTSNPN, CDR2 SVGIG (reference sequence). The V end lost 4 bases, the J end lost 2 bases, and 11 bases lay between the germline ends. This CDR3 is built from 13 residues. The CDR3 loop is CAWTDSSNTEAFF. Here the CDR3 DNA reads TGTGCCTGGACCGACAGCTCTAACACTGAAGCTTTCTTT.

V is TRBV11-3 and J is TRBJ2-2; 9 bases are shared with TRBD2. V was pared by 4 bases and J by 0 bases, with 9 bases of the junction left unmatched. From germline, CDR1 is SGHNT and CDR2 YENEEA. CDR3 size: 18 residues. CDR3 nucleotides: TGTGCCAGCAGCTGGACTTTTAGCGGGAGAGCGAACACCGGGGAGCTGTTTTTT. Its protein is CASSWTFSGRANTGELFF.

The chain is built from TRBV27 and TRBJ2-7; 9 bases map to TRBD2. The J segment lost 4 bases and the V segment lost 5 bases, leaving 9 bases of the junction unmatched. The CDR3 contains 15 residues. Germline V gene lookup returns CDR1 MNHEY and CDR2 SMNVEV (reference sequence). The CDR3 loop is CASSKVGTSRYEQYF. CDR3 nucleotides: TGTGCCAGCAGTAAAGTTGGGACTAGCAGATACGAGCAGTACTTC.

This clone was counted a few times. The V gene is TRBV6-1, the J gene TRBJ1-2; 10 bases are a match to TRBD1. The CDR3 has 14 amino acids. The germline CDR1 and CDR2 sequences are MNHNS and SASEGT. Trimming took 7 bases from V and 2 from J; bases not matched to a gene: 4. CDR3 in DNA: TGTGCCAGCATGAGGGACAGGGGCAACTATGGCTACACCTTC. Its translation is CASMRDRGNYGYTF.

This clone was counted only a few times. V is TRBV7-9 and J is TRBJ1-1; D unclear. Germline CDR1 is SEHNR and CDR2 is FQNEAQ (reference sequence). The V end was cut by 1 base, the J end by 4 bases, with 10 bases between. The CDR3 runs to 14 residues. CDR3: CASSLGGVPTEAFF. The CDR3 nucleotides are TGTGCCAGCAGCTTAGGCGGGGTGCCCACTGAAGCTTTCTTT.

The chain has TRBV18 and TRBJ1-2, with a tentative D call TRBD1 (6 bases). This CDR3 is 15 amino acids long. Germline CDR1 is KGHSH and CDR2 is LQKENI. Trimming removed 2 bases at V and 4 bases at J, with 14 bases between. The chain's CDR3 is CASSPDRTFRYGYTF. CDR3 bases: TGTGCCAGCTCACCAGACAGGACCTTCCGCTATGGCTACACCTTC.

The chain is built from TRBV6-5 and TRBJ1-1; D might be TRBD1 (5 bases). Germline V CDR1 and CDR2: MNHEY, SVGAGI. Trimming pared 6 bases from V and 2 bases from J, leaving 10 bases between. CDR3 length: 13 amino acids. CDR3 in DNA: TGTGCCAGCAGCACGACAGCAAACACTGAAGCTTTCTTT. This translates into CASSTTANTEAFF.

The rearrangement uses TRBV7-2 and TRBJ2-1; 11 bases line up with TRBD2. The J segment lost 2 bases and the V segment lost 2 bases, leaving 2 bases of the junction unmatched. The CDR3 covers 16 residues. The V gene's germline CDR1 is SGHTA and CDR2 FQGNSA. The CDR3 loop reads CASSLTSGSAYNEQFF. The CDR3 DNA is TGTGCCAGCAGCTTAACTAGCGGGAGCGCCTACAATGAGCAGTTCTTC.

This rearrangement joins TRBV18 to TRBJ1-1; D remains unclear. The length of the CDR3 is 14 residues. Per the germline V gene, CDR1 is KGHSH and CDR2 is LQKENI. V lost 4 bases to trimming and J lost 1 base, with 10 bases between them. Here the CDR3 reads CASSLLRENTEAFF. DNA of the CDR3: TGTGCCAGCTCACTCCTCCGTGAGAACACTGAAGCTTTCTTT.

CDR3 nucleotide sequence: TGTGCCAGCAGACCAGGGGGGAGCTCCTACGAGCAGTACTTC. Encoded protein: CASRPGGSSYEQYF. This chain links TRBV28 with TRBJ2-7; a possible D gene is TRBD1 (7 bases). Trimming took 6 bases from V and 0 from J, leaving 12 bases between them. The length of the CDR3 is 14 residues. Germline V gene sequence: CDR1 MDHEN, CDR2 SYDVKM.